This TCR beta chain was obtained from a study of identical twins (dated by TCRdb to 2016 to 2018). General notes on the study: The study deep-sequenced TCR alpha and beta repertoires from monozygotic twins, unrelated adults of various ages and cord blood to test whether fetal clonotypes persist. To rule out contamination, replicate twin experiments were performed at different times with different library preparation protocols.

At the junction V is shortened by 5 bases and J by 3 bases; bases outside the gene matches: 8. The CDR3 runs 17 amino acids, cysteine and phenylalanine included. Just CDR3 DNA is preserved here, 51 bases in frame from base 1. From a lookup of the germline V gene, CDR1 and CDR2 are SGHRS and YFSETQ. A note on this clonotype: Its antigen is currently not known. No per-base quality is available; no much larger clone lies one base away.

Every donor in the study was a healthy Caucasian. The twin cohort comprised three pairs of female monozygotic twins, all aged roughly 18 to 29 years. Positive isolation kits from Invitrogen were used to isolate CD4+ and CD8+ T cell populations. Overall study outcomes, separate from this receptor: Compared with coincidental sharing between unrelated individuals, out-of-frame TCR alpha sequences shared between twins had an excess of sequences with low generation probability. Conclusions relied on cross-sectional statistical analysis, since the same donors could not be followed over many years. Invariant T cells such as MAIT and iNKT could partly confound zero-insertion analyses, though diverse VJ usage argued against this for most clonotypes. Fewer insertions were carried by abundant cord blood beta clonotypes, a similar but weaker trend appeared in young adult naive repertoires, and no such trend appeared in memory repertoires. In monozygotic twins, recombination models systematically underestimated out-of-frame TCR alpha sharing, but the models matched the sharing seen between unrelated individuals. In beta out-of-frame sequences, excess twin sharing was weaker, because having fewer shared sequences lowered the signal-to-noise ratio.

The library was obtained by 5' RACE. Sequencing relied on an Illumina HiSeq 2000. A universal primer binding site was added through template switching, and the final cDNA carried a unique molecular identifier so that TCR cDNA molecules could be counted accurately. Specific primers in the conserved constant-segment region were used to synthesize first-strand cDNA for TCR alpha and beta chains. To control for contamination, each cDNA library was double barcoded with a SMART-Mk sample barcode plus Illumina barcodes. TruSeq adapter sequences along with Illumina sample barcodes were introduced in two successive PCR steps. Sequencing of the TCR alpha and beta cDNA libraries was done on the Illumina HiSeq platform using custom primers. As for how the authors treated the data: Raw reads were processed with MiGEC to extract unique molecular identifiers, and MiXCR was used to determine CDR3 positions. For each individual, recombination models were inferred using an EM algorithm with the repgenHMM and IGoR tools. Shared clonotype analysis was performed with the tcR package in R, normalizing sharing by the product of cloneset sizes. To study raw recombination without the effects of thymic and clonal selection, out-of-frame nonproductive sequences were analyzed. The public sequencing data were trimmed at Q25 with fastp and processed into clonotypes with MiXCR by TCRdb, which kept only in-frame beta chains. Each entry is one CDR3 protein sequence, shown with its most common DNA and genes. The V and J calls were determined by TCRdb, not by the authors. This sample gives about 200,000 distinct CDR3 sequences in total; about 15% of them show up just once. The ten largest clonotypes hold 40% to 45% of the sample.

The data were also submitted as part of a second study, on T cells expressing NK-cell markers. Per the second study: About 8 donors provided sorted CD3+CD56+NKG2C+, CD3+CD56+NKG2C- and CD3+CD56-NKG2C+ T-cell subsets, whose TCR beta-chain repertoires were profiled. Most of the eight sequenced donors were HCMV-seropositive and one was HCMV-seronegative. To restrict sorting to alphabetaTCR-expressing T cells, an anti-gammadeltaTCR antibody was added in several experiments. In several donors, the dominant CD3+CD56+NKG2C+ clonotypes ranked among the top 10 CD8+ clonotypes, making up 1.0-7.0% of CD8+ T cells. Those dominant clonotypes were again the most abundant among CD3+CD56-NKG2C+ cells in a handful of donors, at roughly 25-60.1%. Whether the expanded NKG2C-expressing T cell clones were specific for HCMV antigens remained unclear. The eight sequenced donors were randomly selected healthy volunteers, three men and five women. To determine HCMV serostatus, a commercial ELISA kit was used to detect HCMV-specific IgG in serum. MIGEC was used to demultiplex reads and group the reads by UMI, and MiTCR was used to assemble and quantify clonotypes. To exclude erroneous sequences, only TCR cDNA sequences supported by at least two reads were retained. Downstream repertoire analysis used the tcR package, and clonotypes were matched across fractions by CDR3 nucleotide sequence plus V segment. VDJmatch was used to annotate antigen specificity against VDJdb, with one amino acid substitution in CDR3 allowed.

The sequence is built from TRBV5-1 and TRBJ2-1; TRBD2 aligns with 13 central bases. This receptor was identified in a woman aged 18-29 years in good health. Sequenced input: CD8+ T cells sorted from blood. The DNA sequence is given as TGCGCCAGCAGGATGGGGGGACTAGCGGGGATCTACAATGAGCAGTTCTTC. This codes for CASRMGGLAGIYNEQFF.